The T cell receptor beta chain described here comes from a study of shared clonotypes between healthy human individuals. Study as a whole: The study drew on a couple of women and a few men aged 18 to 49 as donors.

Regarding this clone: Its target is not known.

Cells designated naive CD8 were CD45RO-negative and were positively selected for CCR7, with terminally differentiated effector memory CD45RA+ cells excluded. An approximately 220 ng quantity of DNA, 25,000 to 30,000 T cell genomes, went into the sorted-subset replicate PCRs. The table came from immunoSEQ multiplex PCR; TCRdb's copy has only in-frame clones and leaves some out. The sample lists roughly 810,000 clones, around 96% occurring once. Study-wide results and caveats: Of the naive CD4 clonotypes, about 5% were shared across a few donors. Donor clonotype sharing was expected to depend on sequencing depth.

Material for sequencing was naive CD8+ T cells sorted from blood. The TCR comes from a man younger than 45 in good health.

The CDR3 sequence: CASSFKKGNGYTF. The DNA of the CDR3 is TGTGCCAGCAGTTTTAAGAAGGGTAACGGCTACACCTTC. The gene calls are TRBV27 and TRBJ1-2; no clear D. With 3 bases removed from V and 8 bases from J, the gap between germline ends came to 13 bases. This CDR3 has 13 residues. The germline CDR1 and CDR2 sequences are MNHEY and SMNVEV (reference sequence).